This T cell receptor (beta chain) was recorded in a study of blood T cells in healthy people across ages. The authors ran a second PCR of 7 to 11 cycles using a sample-barcoded 5' primer and a J-beta primer mix. Every cDNA molecule carried a tag from a template-switch adaptor bearing 12 random nucleotides. One entry per CDR3 protein, called by TCRdb with MiXCR from the 5' RACE reads. The table lists 1.5 million to 2 million distinct CDR3 sequences, around 48% of them singletons, with approximately 2.1% in the top ten. Germline CDR1 is MGHDK and CDR2 is SYGVNS. This CDR3 has 14 amino acids. The trim removed 3 bases at V and 15 bases at J, leaving 10 bases unmatched.

The source material was blood. The TCR comes from a woman between 35 and 50 years old in good health. The genes are TRBV25-1 and TRBJ2-1, with 11 positions matching TRBD2. The CDR3 protein is CASSDLTSGGRPFF. The CDR3 DNA is TGTGCCAGCAGTGACCTAACTAGCGGGGGTCGGCCGTTCTTC.